Presented here are 24 T cell receptor beta chains from one specimen sequenced in a study of blood T cell repertoires in COVID-19. Measured with immunoSEQ multiplex PCR; TCRdb has only the in-frame clones, and not every one. The sample holds hundreds of thousands of clones, 70% to 90% seen once. The sample was peripheral blood. These receptors came from a woman under 40 with COVID-19, enrolled during active disease.

V and J are TRBV7-2 and TRBJ2-7, with TRBD1 matching 8 bases. The CDR3 totals 14 residues. Losses at the gene ends were 6 bases for V and 1 base for J; bases not matched to a gene: 5. CDR1 and CDR2 (germline): SGHTA, FQGNSA. CDR3 sequence (DNA): TGTGCCAGCAGAATGGACAGGGCTTCCTACGAGCAGTACTTC. Protein: CASRMDRASYEQYF.

The chain couples TRBV19 to TRBJ2-3; 12 positions agree with TRBD2. The germline V gene encodes CDR1 LNHDA and CDR2 SQIVND (reference sequence). The CDR3 runs to 18 residues. V trimming: 4 bases; J trimming: 2 bases; junction bases outside the gene matches: 10. DNA for the CDR3: TGTGCCAGTAGTACAACACCGGGACTAGCGGGTTCCACAGATACGCAGTATTTT. Translation gives CASSTTPGLAGSTDTQYF.

This clone was seen a few times. J is TRBJ1-5 and V is TRBV6-4, with 8 nucleotides matching TRBD1. V dropped 3 bases and J dropped 5; count of bases not matched to a gene: 0. CDR3 size: 13 residues. CDR1 is MRHNA and CDR2 is SNTAGT in the germline V gene. CDR3 in amino acids: CASSEQGDQPQHF. CDR3 DNA: TGTGCCAGCAGTGAACAGGGGGATCAGCCCCAGCATTTT.

The chain employs TRBV28 and TRBJ2-3; D is unresolved. The CDR3 covers 13 residues. Trimming stripped 2 bases from V and 2 bases from J, with 5 bases between. The V gene's germline CDR1 is MDHEN and CDR2 SYDVKM. For the CDR3, the DNA is TGTGCCAGCAGTTTAGCGGACACAGATACGCAGTATTTT. Amino acid sequence: CASSLADTDTQYF.

J is TRBJ1-5 and V is TRBV5-5, with 8 bases that match TRBD1. The CDR3 is 19 amino acids. Germline V gene lookup returns CDR1 SGHKS and CDR2 YYEKEE (reference sequence). The V gene end was trimmed by 2 bases and the J gene end by 3 bases; junction bases not matched to a gene: 16. The CDR3 loop is CASSFAPSARTGNNQPQHF. The CDR3 bases are TGTGCCAGCAGCTTTGCCCCGTCGGCCCGGACAGGGAACAATCAGCCCCAGCATTTT.

This chain connects TRBV10-1 to TRBJ2-5; 7 positions match TRBD1. Trimming took 5 bases from V and 2 from J; bases not matched to a gene: 5. Germline CDR1 is WNHNN and CDR2 is SYGVQD (reference sequence). The length of the CDR3 is 14 residues. CDR3 sequence reads: CASSSRQGQETQYF. The CDR3 coding sequence is TGCGCCAGCAGTTCCCGACAGGGACAAGAGACCCAGTACTTC.

This clone was seen just once. V gene TRBV7-8 combines with J gene TRBJ2-6, with D maybe TRBD1 (5 bases). Germline CDR1 reads SGHVS; CDR2 reads FQNEAQ. This CDR3 contains 20 residues. V was pared by 5 bases and J by 0 bases, with 23 bases between. The DNA for the CDR3 is TGTGCCAGCAGCCCACGTTTATGGGGCGCCAGGAGCTCTGGGGCCAACGTCCTGACTTTC. Its protein is CASSPRLWGARSSGANVLTF. The whole variable domain, filled in from reference TRBV7-8 and TRBJ2-6, reads GAGVSQSPRYKVAKRGQDVALRCDPISGHVSLFWYQQALGQGPEFLTYFQNEAQLDKSGLPSDRFFAERPEGSVSTLKIQRTQQEDSAVYLCASSPRLWGARSSGANVLTFGAGSRLTVL.

The rearrangement uses TRBV28 and TRBJ2-7; D is perhaps TRBD1 (6 bases). V was shortened by 3 bases and J by 3 bases, with 18 bases between the two germline ends. The CDR3 is 16 amino acids. Germline V lookup: CDR1 MDHEN, CDR2 SYDVKM. The CDR3: CASSFGPGALDYEQYF. Written as DNA, the CDR3 is TGTGCCAGCAGTTTCGGACCAGGGGCTTTAGACTACGAGCAGTACTTC.

This chain connects TRBV9 to TRBJ2-3; D is undetermined. There are 15 residues in the CDR3. V was shortened by 0 bases and J by 0 bases, with 8 bases between the two germline ends. CDR1 is SGDLS and CDR2 is YYNGEE in the germline V gene. The CDR3 nucleotides are TGTGCCAGCAGCGTAGATGGCTTTAGCACAGATACGCAGTATTTT. It is translated as CASSVDGFSTDTQYF.

The J gene is TRBJ1-2, the V gene TRBV27; 7 bases are a match to TRBD1. V was pared by 3 bases and J by 8 bases, with 9 bases of the junction left unmatched. Germline V CDR1 and CDR2: MNHEY, SMNVEV (reference sequence). The CDR3 covers 14 residues. This CDR3 reads CASSFGQGVTGYTF. CDR3 bases: TGTGCCAGCAGTTTTGGGCAGGGGGTAACGGGCTACACCTTC.

The gene calls are TRBV6-4 and TRBJ1-5; 9 bases align to TRBD1. With V trimmed by 3 bases and J by 6 bases, 9 bases remained unmatched. The CDR3 extends over 16 amino acids. Germline CDR1 is MRHNA and CDR2 is SNTAGT. The CDR3: CASSETGTGLTQPQHF. DNA of the CDR3: TGTGCCAGCAGTGAAACCGGGACAGGGTTGACTCAGCCCCAGCATTTT.

The V call is TRBV2, the J call TRBJ1-5; a weak D match, TRBD1 (6 bases). This CDR3 has 14 amino acids. The germline CDR1 and CDR2 sequences are SNHLY and FYNNEI. V was cut by 7 bases and J by 7 bases, with 17 bases left in between. The CDR3 sequence: CASNIRGGVQPQHF. CDR3 sequence (DNA): TGTGCCAGCAATATCAGGGGAGGGGTGCAGCCCCAGCATTTT.

The chain couples TRBV3-1 (or the pseudogene TRBV3-2) to TRBJ2-3; D is unclear. This CDR3 spans 11 amino acids. V was cut by 2 bases and J by 5 bases, with 2 bases left in between. From germline, CDR1 is LGHDT and CDR2 YNNKEL (reference sequence). CDR3 sequence reads: CASSQRDTQYF. CDR3 DNA sequence: TGTGCCAGCAGCCAACGAGATACGCAGTATTTT.

The J gene is TRBJ1-3, the V gene TRBV14, with TRBD1 matching over 9 bases. CDR3 length: 15 amino acids. Losses at the gene ends were 5 bases for V and 2 bases for J; bases not matched to a gene: 4. Germline-derived CDR1 and CDR2 are SGHDN and FVKESK. In DNA form, the CDR3 reads TGTGCCAGCAGCTACAGGGGGCGTACTGGAAACACCATATATTTT. It encodes CASSYRGRTGNTIYF.

The CDR3 DNA reads as TGTGCCAGCTCACCAGGCAGGTCGTACAACACCGGGGAGCTGTTTTTT. Translated, it gives CASSPGRSYNTGELFF. J is TRBJ2-2 and V is TRBV18; D is undetermined. The CDR3 loop spans 16 amino acids. Germline CDR1 is KGHSH and CDR2 is LQKENI. The V gene lost 2 bases and the J gene lost 2 bases, with 12 bases spanning the gap. The full variable domain, with the rest looked up from reference TRBV18 and TRBJ2-2, is NAGVMQNPRHLVRRRGQEARLRCSPMKGHSHVYWYRQLPEEGLKFMVYLQKENIIDESGMPKERFSAEFPKEGPSILRIQQVVRGDSAAYFCASSPGRSYNTGELFFGEGSRLTVL.

The CDR3: CASSQVSGVSYEQYF. CDR3 nucleotides: TGCGCCAGCAGCCAAGTGTCAGGGGTGTCCTACGAGCAGTACTTC. V usage is TRBV4-3 and J usage is TRBJ2-7, with D perhaps TRBD1 (6 bases). CDR3 length: 15 residues. Trimming took 1 base from V and 1 from J, leaving 11 bases between them. The germline gives CDR1 LGHNA, CDR2 YSLEER.

Only a few counts were recorded for this clone. The rearrangement links TRBV19 to TRBJ2-2; D is perhaps TRBD1 (6 bases). Germline assignment: CDR1 LNHDA and CDR2 SQIVND (reference sequence). This CDR3 spans 16 amino acids. CDR3 DNA sequence: TGTGCAACTGACGGATCGACAGGCTGGGGAGCCGGGGAGCTGTTTTTT. Protein sequence: CATDGSTGWGAGELFF.

The chain combines TRBV5-5 with TRBJ2-5, with D possibly being TRBD2 (7 bases). The germline CDR1 and CDR2 sequences are SGHKS and YYEKEE (reference sequence). V gave up 4 bases and J gave up 2 bases, with 18 bases separating them. This CDR3 comprises 16 residues. CDR3 nucleotides: TGTGCCAGCAGCACATGGGGGGGGGCAGGACAAGAGACCCAGTACTTC. It yields the protein CASSTWGGAGQETQYF.

The chain links TRBV5-6 to TRBJ1-2, with 7 bases identical to TRBD1. Germline V lookup: CDR1 SGHDT, CDR2 YYEEEE. The CDR3 runs 14 residues. V lost 0 bases and J lost 5; bases outside the gene matches: 4. CDR3 DNA: TGTGCCAGCAGCTTGGACGTGACAGGGTATGGCTACACCTTC. The encoded protein is CASSLDVTGYGYTF.

V and J are TRBV5-1 and TRBJ1-2; 8 positions match TRBD1. CDR1 and CDR2 (germline): SGHRS, YFSETQ. The CDR3 contains 16 residues. After removal of 5 bases from V and 4 bases from J, the junction contained 13 bases not matched to a gene. The CDR3 region is CASSQDRGLLGYGYTF. The DNA for the CDR3 is TGCGCCAGCAGTCAAGACAGGGGACTACTAGGCTATGGCTACACCTTC.

The chain uses TRBV4-3 and TRBJ2-3; 7 bases fit TRBD2. The V gene end was trimmed by 4 bases and the J gene end by 0 bases; junction bases not matched to a gene: 10. The CDR3 is 17 amino acids. CDR1 LGHNA and CDR2 YSLEER come from the germline V gene. CDR3 region: CASSRTGTITSTDTQYF. The CDR3 coding sequence is TGCGCCAGCAGCCGAACCGGGACTATAACTAGCACAGATACGCAGTATTTT.

The chain carries TRBV4-2 and TRBJ2-2; 10 positions match TRBD2. The CDR3 has 12 amino acids. The germline V gene has CDR1 LGHNA and CDR2 YNFKEQ. V dropped 6 bases and J dropped 8; count of bases not matched to a gene: 0. CDR3 sequence: CASRLAGGELFF. The CDR3 nucleotides are TGTGCCAGCAGACTAGCGGGGGGGGAGCTGTTTTTT.

The chain combines TRBV7-4 with TRBJ2-7; 9 bases agree with TRBD2. The CDR3 sequence is 17 residues long. The trim removed 4 bases at V and 6 bases at J, leaving 16 bases unmatched. Germline-derived CDR1 and CDR2 are SGHVT and SQSDAQ. The CDR3 loop reads CASSSYSGGPTGREQYF. The DNA of the CDR3 is TGTGCCAGCAGCTCATATAGCGGGGGTCCTACCGGCCGCGAGCAGTACTTC.

The chain links TRBV28 to TRBJ1-1; 7 nucleotides match TRBD1. This CDR3 contains 12 residues. CDR1 is MDHEN, CDR2 SYDVKM, per germline. V was clipped by 6 bases and J by 8 bases; unmatched bases: 6. In DNA, the CDR3 is TGTGCCAGCAGCAGGGGGATACCCGAAGCTTTCTTT. This gives the protein CASSRGIPEAFF. The full variable domain, completed using reference TRBV28 and TRBJ1-1, is DVKVTQSSRYLVKRTGEKVFLECVQDMDHENMFWYRQDPGLGLRLIYFSYDVKMKEKGDIPEGYSVSREKKERFSLILESASTNQTSMYLCASSRGIPEAFFGQGTRLTVV.